These 19 T cell receptor beta chains came from one sample sequenced in a study of identifying expanded T cells in peripheral blood. Assay: immunoSEQ multiplex PCR; the TCRdb copy retains only in-frame clones and omits some. The sample records about 82,000 clones, 80% to 90% being singletons. The sample consisted of blood. These receptors came from a person aged 18-70 years in good health.

This chain links TRBV10-3 with TRBJ1-6, with D perhaps TRBD1 (5 bases). CDR1 ENHRY and CDR2 SYGVKD come from the germline V gene. Trimming shortened V by 0 bases and J by 7 bases, and 16 bases separated the two germline ends. This CDR3 contains 17 residues. The CDR3, as DNA: TGTGCCATCAGTGAGTCGAGGAGGGGTAATAGGAATTCACCCCTCCACTTT. Translated: CAISESRRGNRNSPLHF.

This clone was recorded only once. This rearrangement joins TRBV10-1 to TRBJ2-7, with 8 positions matching TRBD1. CDR1 WNHNN and CDR2 SYGVQD come from the germline V gene (reference sequence). There are 16 residues in the CDR3. V was clipped by 0 bases and J by 5 bases; unmatched bases: 9. CDR3 sequence reads: CASSESTPRTGNEQYF. CDR3 coding DNA: TGCGCCAGCAGTGAGTCGACGCCTAGGACAGGGAACGAGCAGTACTTC.

The table lists this clone with a few counts. The chain links TRBV6-4 to TRBJ2-2, with a tentative D call TRBD2 (6 bases). Germline assignment: CDR1 MRHNA and CDR2 SNTAGT. The CDR3 runs to 14 residues. Trimming shortened V by 3 bases and J by 1 base, and 6 bases separated the two germline ends. The CDR3 spells CASSERENTGELFF. The DNA for the CDR3 is TGTGCCAGCAGTGAGCGGGAGAACACCGGGGAGCTGTTTTTT.

The V call is TRBV19, the J call TRBJ2-1; D unresolved. The V gene's germline CDR1 is LNHDA and CDR2 SQIVND (reference sequence). The CDR3 totals 15 residues. The V and J ends lost 2 bases and 4 bases respectively, with 12 bases between them. The CDR3 sequence is CASSISENQYNEQFF. In DNA form, the CDR3 reads TGTGCCAGTAGTATATCCGAAAACCAGTACAATGAGCAGTTCTTC.

The V and J genes are TRBV7-7 and TRBJ2-1, with D possibly being TRBD1 or TRBD2 (6 bases each). The CDR3 runs to 15 residues. The germline V gene encodes CDR1 SSHAT and CDR2 FNYEAQ (reference sequence). V dropped 0 bases and J dropped 9 bases, with 15 bases sitting between them. The CDR3 spells CASSLAGGGDGEQFF. The CDR3 DNA follows: TGTGCCAGCAGCTTAGCCGGGGGCGGGGACGGTGAGCAGTTCTTC.

The chain recombines TRBV5-1 with TRBJ1-2; D possibly corresponds to TRBD1 (5 bases). Trimming left V 0 bases short and J 2 bases short, with 11 bases between. In germline, CDR1 is SGHRS, CDR2 YFSETQ. The CDR3 runs to 15 residues. CDR3 region: CASSLVGGDNYGYTF. The CDR3 region has the DNA TGCGCCAGCAGCTTGGTTGGAGGGGACAACTATGGCTACACCTTC.

In nucleotides, the CDR3 is TGCGCCAGCAGCTTGGGACAGGGGGCCTACACCGGGGAGCTGTTTTTT. Its translation: CASSLGQGAYTGELFF. The chain links TRBV5-1 to TRBJ2-2; 10 bases agree with TRBD1. Per germline, CDR1 SGHRS and CDR2 YFSETQ. V lost 0 bases, J lost 3 bases, and 2 bases stayed unmatched. This CDR3 region has 16 residues.

The chain uses TRBV5-4 and TRBJ1-2; TRBD1 matches at 7 bases. This CDR3 has 13 residues. The germline V gene encodes CDR1 SGHNT and CDR2 YYREEE (reference sequence). Unmatched junction bases numbered 12, after V lost 4 bases and J lost 12 bases. The CDR3 is CASSGAEGGLDTF. In nucleotides, the CDR3 is TGTGCCAGCAGCGGGGCCGAAGGGGGCCTAGACACCTTC. The variable domain in full, completed from reference TRBV5-4 and TRBJ1-2, reads ETGVTQSPTHLIKTRGQQVTLRCSSQSGHNTVSWYQQALGQGPQFIFQYYREEENGRGNFPPRFSGLQFPNYSSELNVNALELDDSALYLCASSGAEGGLDTFGSGTRLTVV.

This sequence joins TRBV6-6 and TRBJ1-5; the D is unclear. Germline CDR1 MNHNY, CDR2 SVGAGI (reference sequence). The CDR3 contains 15 residues. V lost 5 bases and J 6 bases, leaving 17 bases between the germline ends. CDR3 nucleotides: TGTGCCAGCAGTCCCCCAGACTACCGCGTTCAGCCCCAGCATTTT. Encoded protein: CASSPPDYRVQPQHF.

This clone was observed a single time. The chain combines TRBV18 with TRBJ1-1; TRBD1 matches 11 bases. This CDR3 contains 15 residues. CDR1 is KGHSH, CDR2 LQKENI, per germline. Trimming took 3 bases from V and 6 from J; bases not matched to a gene: 6. The CDR3 sequence: CASSPGTGGRAEAFF. The CDR3 region has the DNA TGTGCCAGCTCACCCGGGACAGGGGGGAGGGCTGAAGCTTTCTTT.

The chain is built from TRBV5-6 and TRBJ1-3; no reliable D call. V lost 5 bases and J lost 4, with 4 bases in between. This CDR3 is built from 11 residues. CDR1 and CDR2 (germline): SGHDT, YYEEEE. The CDR3 sequence: CASRSGNTIYF. The CDR3, as DNA: TGTGCCAGCAGGAGCGGAAACACCATATATTTT.

This chain joins TRBV5-1 and TRBJ1-2; 8 nucleotides line up with TRBD1. V shed 5 bases and J 4 bases; nucleotides not matched to a gene: 4. Germline loops: CDR1 SGHRS, CDR2 YFSETQ. The CDR3 runs to 13 residues. In DNA, the CDR3 is TGCGCCAGCAGTGTTGACAGGGGCTATGGCTACACCTTC. This translates into CASSVDRGYGYTF. The complete variable domain, with remaining parts taken from reference TRBV5-1 and TRBJ1-2, reads KAGVTQTPRYLIKTRGQQVTLSCSPISGHRSVSWYQQTPGQGLQFLFEYFSETQRNKGNFPGRFSGRQFSNSRSEMNVSTLELGDSALYLCASSVDRGYGYTFGSGTRLTVV.

In the case of this clone: Because the CDR3's place on the DNA is in doubt, the DNA is left out and the CDR3 is given as listed by TCRdb. The CDR3 protein is CASSVGEGAIHTEAFF. The chain links TRBV21-1 to TRBJ1-1; the table names TRBD1, a call not compared with the DNA. TRBV21-1 represents a pseudogene. The CDR3 is 16 amino acids long, termini counted.

The CDR3 reads CASSLVLAGLSYNEQFF. The DNA of the CDR3 is TGCGCCAGCAGCTTGGTATTAGCGGGACTTTCCTACAATGAGCAGTTCTTC. The chain uses TRBV5-1 and TRBJ2-1, with TRBD2 matching over 8 bases. Germline V gene lookup returns CDR1 SGHRS and CDR2 YFSETQ. The length of the CDR3 is 17 residues. The V and J ends lost 0 bases and 1 base, in that order; junction bases with no gene match: 6.

The chain uses TRBV6-1 and TRBJ2-7, with 8 bases aligning to TRBD1. The CDR3 has 14 residues. The germline gives CDR1 MNHNS, CDR2 SASEGT. V lost 2 bases, J lost 6 bases, and 6 bases stayed unmatched. This CDR3 reads CASSEMGQAGEQYF. In DNA form, the CDR3 reads TGTGCCAGCAGTGAAATGGGACAGGCGGGCGAGCAGTACTTC.

The chain is built from TRBV11-2 and TRBJ2-2, with D hard to call. Trimming cost V 2 bases and J 5 bases, with 3 bases left between them. The CDR3 extends over 12 amino acids. Germline values: CDR1 SGHAT, CDR2 FQNNGV. The CDR3, as DNA: TGTGCCAGCAGCTTATCGACCGGGGAGCTGTTTTTT. Protein sequence: CASSLSTGELFF.

This chain joins TRBV30 and TRBJ2-3; TRBD2 might be the D (6 bases). Germline V gene sequence: CDR1 GTSNPN, CDR2 SVGIG (reference sequence). Trimming removed 0 bases at V and 4 bases at J, with 11 bases between. The CDR3 contains 14 residues. The CDR3 nucleotides read TGTGCCTGGAGTGTAACGGGAGCAGCAGATACGCAGTATTTT. Translated: CAWSVTGAADTQYF.

CDR3 nucleotides: TGTGCCTGGAGTACCCATCAGGGTTGGAATCAGCCCCAGCATTTT. The encoded protein is CAWSTHQGWNQPQHF. This chain connects TRBV30 to TRBJ1-5; tentative D call: TRBD1 (5 bases). V lost 2 bases and J lost 4, with 15 bases in between. The length of the CDR3 is 15 residues. CDR1 GTSNPN and CDR2 SVGIG come from the germline V gene (reference sequence).

The chain joins TRBV9 to TRBJ1-2; D may be TRBD1 (5 bases). Germline lookup yields CDR1 SGDLS and CDR2 YYNGEE. This CDR3 comprises 13 residues. The germline V and J ends were trimmed by 2 bases and 8 bases, with 13 bases remaining between them. The CDR3 sequence is CASSVGDLGGYTF. CDR3 DNA: TGTGCCAGCAGCGTGGGGGACCTAGGGGGCTACACCTTC.